This paragraph covers one T cell receptor beta chain sequence. Its antigen is unidentified. This record comes from a study of OX40 agonist ivuxolimab in advanced cancers. Clones were sequenced by immunoSEQ multiplex PCR, and TCRdb holds only the in-frame ones, with some missing. The sample gives more than 55,000 clones, approximately 92% of which show up once; around 10% is in the top ten. General observations from the study: Average numbers of expanded clones were greater in CD8+ T cells than in CD4+. CD4+ and CD8+ T cells in blood underwent clonal expansion by week 6 at 0.1 to 3.0 mg/kg. The authors did not determine the antigen specificity of the expanded peripheral T cells.

V lost 2 bases, J lost 5 bases, and 9 bases stayed unmatched. Germline V gene sequence: CDR1 PRHDT, CDR2 FYEKMQ (reference sequence). This CDR3 contains 16 residues. The sample here was CD4+ or CD8+ T cells sorted from blood, taken in a trial of the OX40 agonist ivuxolimab. The chain uses TRBV13 and TRBJ2-3, with 8 bases that match TRBD1. The clonotype was recovered from an adult with an advanced solid tumor such as melanoma, head and neck, liver or kidney cancer. The CDR3 is CASSLSGQGAGDTQYF. The CDR3 DNA is TGTGCCAGCAGCTTATCCGGGCAGGGGGCTGGAGATACGCAGTATTTT.